A single sample gave rise to the 2 T cell receptor beta chains below, sequenced in a study of T-cell reconstitution after alpha-beta-depleted transplantation in children. TCRbeta library preparation incorporated unique molecular identifiers. Each CDR3 protein is one row after TCRdb ran MiXCR on the PCR reads. The table shows about 340,000 distinct CDR3 sequences, with roughly 13% occurring only once. Sequencing was performed on PBMCs, taken from the stem cell graft. These TCRs come from a human donor who donated a stem cell graft to a child with Fanconi anemia.

This clonotype was observed at least ten times. This sequence joins TRBV30 and TRBJ2-1; 7 nucleotides match TRBD1. The germline gives CDR1 GTSNPN, CDR2 SVGIG (reference sequence). V was pared by 6 bases and J by 3 bases, with 5 bases of the junction left unmatched. The CDR3 has 13 amino acids. CDR3: CACRDRNYNEQFF. CDR3 nucleotides: TGTGCCTGTCGGGACAGAAACTACAATGAGCAGTTCTTC.

V is TRBV12-3 or TRBV12-4 and J is TRBJ2-7, with 7 bases aligning to TRBD1. The length of the CDR3 is 13 residues. Germline trimming cut 3 bases from V and 4 bases from J; bases unmatched to any gene: 3. The CDR3 bases are TGTGCCAGCAGTTTGGGACAGAAATACGAGCAGTACTTC. Its translation is CASSLGQKYEQYF.